These 32 T cell receptor beta chains originate from one sample sequenced in a study of cytomegalovirus exposure and HLA in healthy donors. A multiplex PCR was run with 60 Vbeta primers and 13 Jbeta primers. The assay was immunoSEQ multiplex PCR, and TCRdb's table has in-frame clones only and misses some. The sample records nearly 95,000 clones, less than 10% being singletons. Input material: PBMCs. The origin of the receptors is a man over 45 in good health and CMV-seronegative.

The sample holds a few counts of this clone. V gene TRBV18 combines with J gene TRBJ1-5, with TRBD1 matching 12 bases. The J segment lost 8 bases and the V segment lost 2 bases, leaving 10 bases of the junction unmatched. The CDR3 runs 17 residues. From germline, CDR1 is KGHSH and CDR2 LQKENI. For the CDR3, the DNA is TGTGCCAGCTCACCAGGGACAGGGGGCCGCTTGGGAGAGCCCCAGCATTTT. Translation: CASSPGTGGRLGEPQHF.

The CDR3 bases are TGCGCCAGCAGCCAAACCCGACAGGGGAGCTCCTACAATGAGCAGTTCTTC. It specifies CASSQTRQGSSYNEQFF. This chain links TRBV4-3 with TRBJ2-1; TRBD1 aligns across 8 bases. Germline CDR1 is LGHNA and CDR2 is YSLEER. J lost 0 bases, V lost 2 bases, and 6 bases had no gene match. The CDR3 spans 17 residues.

This clone has a handful of counts. CDR3 DNA sequence: TGTGCCAGTAGTGCCATGGACAGGAGTTACGAGCAGTACTTC. Translated: CASSAMDRSYEQYF. V and J are TRBV19 and TRBJ2-7; 7 bases match TRBD1. CDR3 length: 14 residues. Per germline, CDR1 LNHDA and CDR2 SQIVND (reference sequence). The V gene end was trimmed by 5 bases and the J gene end by 4 bases; junction bases not matched to a gene: 8.

In regard to this clone: This sample also contains other DNA sequences that code for the same CDR3. The chain links TRBV6-5 to TRBJ1-1; D gene ambiguous. The CDR3 runs 14 residues. V gave up 0 bases and J gave up 1 base, with 6 bases separating them. Germline CDR1 is MNHEY and CDR2 is SVGAGI. This chain's CDR3 is CASSYSTGNTEAFF. DNA for the CDR3: TGTGCCAGCAGTTACTCCACCGGGAACACTGAAGCTTTCTTT.

This clone was counted a few times. V and J are TRBV13 and TRBJ2-1, with 11 bases fitting TRBD2. After removal of 3 bases from V and 4 bases from J, the junction contained 2 bases not matched to a gene. Germline V gene sequence: CDR1 PRHDT, CDR2 FYEKMQ (reference sequence). This CDR3 comprises 15 residues. DNA of the CDR3: TGTGCCAGCAGCTTTGGGACTAGCGGATACAATGAGCAGTTCTTC. Its protein is CASSFGTSGYNEQFF.

The chain uses TRBV19 and TRBJ1-1; D possibly corresponds to TRBD1 (6 bases). The CDR3 loop spans 15 amino acids. Trimming left V 3 bases short and J 1 base short, with 12 bases between. Germline values: CDR1 LNHDA, CDR2 SQIVND (reference sequence). CDR3 protein: CASSIRTAPNTEAFF. CDR3 DNA: TGTGCCAGTAGTATTAGGACAGCCCCGAACACTGAAGCTTTCTTT.

The gene calls are TRBV28 and TRBJ2-7; D is possibly TRBD2 (7 bases). V lost 7 bases, J lost 4 bases, and 17 bases lay in between. This CDR3 region has 14 residues. Germline V gene sequence: CDR1 MDHEN, CDR2 SYDVKM. The CDR3 loop reads CASTAGAGAYEQYF. The CDR3 region has the DNA TGTGCCAGCACGGCGGGGGCGGGAGCGTACGAGCAGTACTTC.

This clone was seen a handful of times. The chain employs TRBV10-3 and TRBJ1-1, with D unclear. Trimming pared 2 bases from V and 6 bases from J, leaving 10 bases between. Germline V gene lookup returns CDR1 ENHRY and CDR2 SYGVKD. This CDR3 has 13 residues. This chain's CDR3 is CAISEVAGAEAFF. As DNA, the CDR3 is TGTGCCATCAGTGAGGTTGCCGGGGCTGAAGCTTTCTTT.

This chain connects TRBV10-1 to TRBJ2-7; no clear D. Germline V CDR1 and CDR2: WNHNN, SYGVQD (reference sequence). The CDR3 sequence is 13 residues long. V was shortened by 4 bases and J by 3 bases, with 10 bases between the two germline ends. In DNA form, the CDR3 reads TGCGCCAGCAGTGCCTTCGGAGACTACGAGCAGTACTTC. This sequence encodes CASSAFGDYEQYF.

This clone has only a few counts. This chain connects TRBV28 to TRBJ1-6; 8 nucleotides agree with TRBD1. This CDR3 has 15 amino acids. Germline-derived CDR1 and CDR2 are MDHEN and SYDVKM. V gave up 4 bases and J gave up 7 bases; unmatched junction bases: 6. The CDR3 sequence: CASSSRTGLNSPLHF. The CDR3 bases are TGTGCCAGCAGTTCCAGGACAGGGCTGAATTCACCCCTCCACTTT.

This clone has only a few counts. One end of the junction is discordant with germline, which a read error may explain. The V gene is TRBV7-8, the J gene TRBJ2-1; 10 bases align to TRBD2. The CDR3 length is 17 residues. The germline V gene has CDR1 SGHVS and CDR2 FQNEAQ. The DNA for the CDR3 is TGTGCCAGCAGCCCGTCCCTAGCGGGAGACTCCCACAATGAGCAGTTCTTC. This encodes CASSPSLAGDSHNEQFF. Using reference TRBV7-8 and TRBJ2-1 for the parts outside the CDR3, the full variable domain is GAGVSQSPRYKVAKRGQDVALRCDPISGHVSLFWYQQALGQGPEFLTYFQNEAQLDKSGLPSDRFFAERPEGSVSTLKIQRTQQEDSAVYLCASSPSLAGDSHNEQFFGPGTRLTVL.

The genes are TRBV7-3 and TRBJ2-5; 8 nucleotides align to TRBD2. Germline V lookup: CDR1 SGHTA, CDR2 FQGTGA. The ends lost 2 bases at V and 2 bases at J; junction bases unmatched: 7. The CDR3 has 16 residues. In nucleotides, the CDR3 is TGTGCCAGCAGCTTAGGTTTGCGGGGGGATCAAGAGACCCAGTACTTC. Its protein is CASSLGLRGDQETQYF.

This clone was recorded a few times. The V gene is TRBV6-5, the J gene TRBJ2-5; 7 bases fit TRBD1. TRBJ2-7 matches the DNA end more closely, so the J call is doubtful. The CDR3 loop spans 14 amino acids. CDR1 and CDR2 from the germline V gene are MNHEY and SVGAGI. The CDR3 nucleotides read TGTGCCAGCAGCACGACAGGGAGCTCCTACGAGCAGTACTTC. Its translation is CASSTTGSSYEQYF.

The V call is TRBV19, the J call TRBJ1-6; tentatively, D is TRBD1 (5 bases). The V gene lost 3 bases and the J gene lost 13 bases, with 13 bases spanning the gap. The CDR3 is made up of 13 amino acids. Germline CDR1 reads LNHDA; CDR2 reads SQIVND (reference sequence). In nucleotides, the CDR3 is TGTGCCAGTAGTATCGGGGGACCTCACCCCCTCCACTTT. Translation gives CASSIGGPHPLHF.

The V call is TRBV6-5, the J call TRBJ1-1; no clear D gene. The CDR3 contains 13 residues. Germline V gene data show CDR1 as MNHEY and CDR2 as SVGAGI. Between the trimmed V and J ends, which lost 2 bases and 1 base, there was a span of 5 bases. CDR3 protein: CASSYEENTEAFF. As DNA, the CDR3 is TGTGCCAGCAGTTACGAGGAGAACACTGAAGCTTTCTTT.

This clone was seen a handful of times. The chain joins TRBV5-6 to TRBJ2-7; D may be TRBD2 (6 bases). CDR1 SGHDT and CDR2 YYEEEE come from the germline V gene. Trimming took off 0 bases at V and 0 bases at J, with 7 bases between the two ends. The CDR3 covers 14 residues. The DNA of the CDR3 is TGTGCCAGCAGCTTGGGGGAGGCCTCCTACGAGCAGTACTTC. It is translated as CASSLGEASYEQYF.

The chain employs TRBV28 and TRBJ1-6; a weak D match, TRBD1 (5 bases). Trimming left V 6 bases short and J 6 bases short, with 6 bases between. This CDR3 comprises 12 residues. CDR1 and CDR2 (germline): MDHEN, SYDVKM. This CDR3 is CASRTANSPLHF. For the CDR3, the DNA is TGTGCCAGCAGGACAGCTAATTCACCCCTCCACTTT.

The rearrangement links TRBV5-4 to TRBJ1-2; 9 bases fit TRBD1. In germline, CDR1 is SGHNT, CDR2 YYREEE (reference sequence). Germline trimming cut 2 bases from V and 0 bases from J; bases unmatched to any gene: 8. CDR3 length equals 17 residues. The CDR3 loop is CASSFPGQGSSNYGYTF. The CDR3 DNA sequence: TGTGCCAGCAGCTTTCCGGGACAGGGCTCTTCTAACTATGGCTACACCTTC.

In its sample, this clone was seen a few times. V and J are TRBV28 and TRBJ1-4; D is undetermined. CDR3 size: 14 residues. Between the trimmed V and J ends, which lost 8 bases and 0 bases, there was a span of 10 bases. Germline lookup yields CDR1 MDHEN and CDR2 SYDVKM. The CDR3 coding sequence is TGTGCCAGCTGCTACAGTGCAACTAATGAAAAACTGTTTTTT. Residues: CASCYSATNEKLFF.

This rearrangement joins TRBV6-5 to TRBJ2-7; D is possibly TRBD2 (5 bases). Deletions cut 2 bases from V and 4 bases from J, with 15 bases between. The germline gives CDR1 MNHEY, CDR2 SVGAGI. The CDR3 contains 15 residues. The CDR3 DNA is TGTGCCAGCAGTTACGATGGGCGGGTTGGATACGAGCAGTACTTC. As protein: CASSYDGRVGYEQYF.

V usage is TRBV5-1 and J usage is TRBJ1-2; 12 bases fit TRBD1. The CDR3 runs 14 residues. The germline V gene encodes CDR1 SGHRS and CDR2 YFSETQ. V trimming: 3 bases; J trimming: 7 bases; junction bases outside the gene matches: 4. The CDR3 nucleotides are TGCGCCAGCAGCTCGGGACAGGGGGCGCGTGGCTACACCTTC. Translation gives CASSSGQGARGYTF.

V usage is TRBV7-8 and J usage is TRBJ1-3; the D gene is possibly TRBD1 (5 bases). With 4 bases removed from V and 0 bases from J, the gap between germline ends came to 10 bases. CDR1 and CDR2 (germline): SGHVS, FQNEAQ. The CDR3 loop spans 15 amino acids. The CDR3, as DNA: TGTGCCAGCAGCTCTACAGGATTCTCTGGAAACACCATATATTTT. Translation gives CASSSTGFSGNTIYF.

This rearrangement joins TRBV7-2 to TRBJ1-2, with 10 bases lining up with TRBD1. In germline, CDR1 is SGHTA, CDR2 FQGNSA. V trimming: 2 bases; J trimming: 2 bases; junction bases outside the gene matches: 2. This CDR3 has 15 amino acids. Here the CDR3 reads CASSLSTGGNYGYTF. The CDR3 DNA sequence: TGTGCCAGCAGCTTATCGACAGGGGGCAACTATGGCTACACCTTC.

The chain carries TRBV28 and TRBJ2-1; 7 bases align to TRBD2. V trimming: 4 bases; J trimming: 8 bases; junction bases outside the gene matches: 14. CDR1 is MDHEN, CDR2 SYDVKM, per germline. The length of the CDR3 is 16 residues. CDR3 in DNA: TGTGCCAGCAGTTCCTTTGGACTAGGAGTGAGGGATGAGCAGTTCTTC. It codes for CASSSFGLGVRDEQFF.

This chain connects TRBV5-1 to TRBJ2-3; D uncertain. V lost 4 bases, J lost 4 bases, and 19 bases lay in between. Germline loops: CDR1 SGHRS, CDR2 YFSETQ. The CDR3 runs 16 residues. In nucleotides, the CDR3 is TGCGCCAGCAGCCTCCATAACAATATTCGGGCAGATACGCAGTATTTT. Residues: CASSLHNNIRADTQYF. The complete variable domain, with remaining parts taken from reference TRBV5-1 and TRBJ2-3, reads KAGVTQTPRYLIKTRGQQVTLSCSPISGHRSVSWYQQTPGQGLQFLFEYFSETQRNKGNFPGRFSGRQFSNSRSEMNVSTLELGDSALYLCASSLHNNIRADTQYFGPGTRLTVL.

V usage is TRBV2 and J usage is TRBJ1-2; a weak D match, TRBD1 (6 bases). V lost 5 bases, J lost 6 bases, and 7 bases lay in between. From germline, CDR1 is SNHLY and CDR2 FYNNEI. The CDR3 totals 11 residues. CDR3 in amino acids: CASSWTDGYTF. CDR3 bases: TGTGCCAGCAGTTGGACAGATGGCTACACCTTC.

This chain's CDR3 is CASSFYRGRKGQFF. For the CDR3, the DNA is TGTGCCAGCAGCTTTTACCGCGGGCGAAAAGGGCAGTTCTTC. This chain joins TRBV5-4 and TRBJ2-1, with a weak D call TRBD2 (5 bases). Germline-derived CDR1 and CDR2 are SGHNT and YYREEE (reference sequence). The CDR3 loop spans 14 amino acids. V lost 2 bases to trimming and J lost 12 bases, with 18 bases between them.

This chain joins TRBV6-5 and TRBJ1-2, with 7 nucleotides matching TRBD1. Germline CDR1 MNHEY, CDR2 SVGAGI. J gave up 7 bases and V 8 bases, and 7 bases lay outside the gene matches. The CDR3 runs to 12 residues. The CDR3 DNA reads as TGTGCCAGCCAGGGGGGATTAGGTGGCTACACCTTC. This gives the protein CASQGGLGGYTF.

There are a few counts of this clone. This sequence joins TRBV11-3 and TRBJ2-2, with 9 bases identical to TRBD1. Per germline, CDR1 SGHNT and CDR2 YENEEA. This CDR3 has 16 residues. V trimming: 1 base; J trimming: 6 bases; junction bases outside the gene matches: 6. CDR3: CASSLVGQGLSGELFF. As DNA, the CDR3 is TGTGCCAGCAGCTTAGTGGGACAGGGATTATCCGGGGAGCTGTTTTTT.

In regard to this clone: The same CDR3 can be traced to other DNA sequences in this sample. This chain uses TRBV6-4 with TRBJ2-2; 9 bases are shared with TRBD1. Trimming took 6 bases from V and 4 from J; bases not matched to a gene: 3. The germline gives CDR1 MRHNA, CDR2 SNTAGT. The CDR3 is made up of 14 amino acids. CDR3 sequence (DNA): TGTGCCAGCAGAGGACAGGGGCCCACCGGGGAGCTGTTTTTT. Protein sequence: CASRGQGPTGELFF.

This clone was detected a few times. This chain connects TRBV15 to TRBJ1-6; 7 nucleotides align to TRBD1. V was pared by 3 bases and J by 7 bases, with 6 bases of the junction left unmatched. CDR1 and CDR2 from the germline V gene are LNHNV and YYDKDF (reference sequence). This CDR3 comprises 15 residues. The CDR3: CATSRAQGLNSPLHF. CDR3 bases: TGTGCCACCAGCAGGGCACAGGGGTTAAATTCACCCCTCCACTTT.

The gene calls are TRBV18 and TRBJ2-2, with TRBD1 identical over 7 bases. The trim removed 5 bases at V and 6 bases at J, leaving 9 bases unmatched. The CDR3 consists of 15 residues. The V gene's germline CDR1 is KGHSH and CDR2 LQKENI. The chain's CDR3 is CASSVRGGASGELFF. The CDR3 nucleotides are TGTGCCAGCTCAGTACGAGGGGGCGCATCCGGGGAGCTGTTTTTT.